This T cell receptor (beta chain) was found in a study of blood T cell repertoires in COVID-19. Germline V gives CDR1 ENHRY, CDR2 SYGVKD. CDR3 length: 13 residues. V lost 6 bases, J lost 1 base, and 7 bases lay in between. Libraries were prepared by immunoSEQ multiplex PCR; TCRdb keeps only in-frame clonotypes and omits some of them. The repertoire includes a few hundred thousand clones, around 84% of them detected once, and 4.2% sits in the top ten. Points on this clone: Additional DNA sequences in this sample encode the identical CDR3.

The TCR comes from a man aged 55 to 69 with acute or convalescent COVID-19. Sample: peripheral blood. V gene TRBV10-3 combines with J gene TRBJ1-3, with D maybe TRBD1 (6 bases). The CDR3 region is CAIRDSSGNTIYF. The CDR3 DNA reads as TGTGCCATCAGGGACAGTTCTGGAAACACCATATATTTT.